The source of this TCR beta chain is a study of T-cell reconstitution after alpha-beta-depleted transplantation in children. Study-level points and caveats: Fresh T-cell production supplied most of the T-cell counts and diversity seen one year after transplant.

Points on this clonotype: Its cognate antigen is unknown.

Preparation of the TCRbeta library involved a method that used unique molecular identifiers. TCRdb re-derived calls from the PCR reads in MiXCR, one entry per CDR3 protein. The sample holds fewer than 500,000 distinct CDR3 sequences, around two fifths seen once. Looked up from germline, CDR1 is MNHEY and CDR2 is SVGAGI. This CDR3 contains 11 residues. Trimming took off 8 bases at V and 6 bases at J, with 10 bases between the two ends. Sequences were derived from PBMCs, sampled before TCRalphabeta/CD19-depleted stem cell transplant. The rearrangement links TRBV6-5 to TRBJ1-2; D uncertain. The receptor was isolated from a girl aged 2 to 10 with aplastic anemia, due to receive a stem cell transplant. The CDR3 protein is CASRTPHGYTF. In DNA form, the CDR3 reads TGTGCCAGCCGAACTCCCCATGGCTACACCTTC.